One sample yielded the 14 T cell receptor beta chains listed below, sequenced in a study of T cell responses to AZD1222 COVID-19 vaccine. TCRdb keeps only in-frame clones here, not all; method: immunoSEQ multiplex PCR. The sample includes roughly 120,000 clones, just under 95% seen only once; the top ten take about 3%. The material sequenced was peripheral blood, taken on day 0 of AZD1222 vaccination. These receptors were taken from an adult in good health.

V gene TRBV14 combines with J gene TRBJ1-6; D perhaps matches TRBD1 (6 bases). The germline V and J ends were trimmed by 3 bases and 13 bases, with 13 bases remaining between them. This CDR3 is built from 13 residues. CDR1 and CDR2 from the germline V gene are SGHDN and FVKESK. CDR3 sequence: CASSHPGTGPLHF. CDR3 DNA sequence: TGTGCCAGCAGCCACCCCGGTACAGGGCCCCTCCACTTT. Full variable domain (outside the CDR3, taken from reference TRBV14 and TRBJ1-6): EAGVTQFPSHSVIEKGQTVTLRCDPISGHDNLYWYRRVMGKEIKFLLHFVKESKQDESGMPNNRFLAERTGGTYSTLKVQPAELEDSGVYFCASSHPGTGPLHFGNGTRLTVT.

The CDR3 nucleotides are TGTGCCAGCAGCTCAACGGGCTCCCCAGCGGCTTTCTTT. Amino acid sequence: CASSSTGSPAAFF. The V call is TRBV7-2, the J call TRBJ1-1, with D unclear. This CDR3 is 13 amino acids long. From germline, CDR1 is SGHTA and CDR2 FQGNSA. Trimming cost V 4 bases and J 11 bases, with 17 bases left between them.

The J gene is TRBJ2-7, the V gene TRBV6-5; TRBD2 matches at 8 bases. There are 15 residues in the CDR3. Germline CDR1 reads MNHEY; CDR2 reads SVGAGI. V gave up 6 bases and J gave up 4 bases; unmatched junction bases: 11. Here the CDR3 DNA reads TGTGCCAGCAGAAGACTAGCGCAGGCGGGTTACGAGCAGTACTTC. It codes for CASRRLAQAGYEQYF.

The genes are TRBV28 and TRBJ2-1; 9 bases agree with TRBD2. In germline, CDR1 is MDHEN, CDR2 SYDVKM. The CDR3 length is 16 residues. The V and J ends lost 3 bases and 2 bases, in that order; junction bases with no gene match: 5. CDR3 sequence (DNA): TGTGCCAGCAGTTTCTTAGCGGGAGTGGCCTACAATGAGCAGTTCTTC. Protein sequence: CASSFLAGVAYNEQFF.

This clone is a singleton in its sample. The CDR3 DNA reads TGTGCCAGCAGCCCACGGACCGGGGAGCTGTTTTTT. Translated: CASSPRTGELFF. This chain joins TRBV5-4 and TRBJ2-2; D unclear. Germline CDR1 SGHNT, CDR2 YYREEE (reference sequence). The CDR3 sequence is 12 residues long. Between the trimmed V and J ends, which lost 4 bases and 5 bases, there was a span of 6 bases.

This chain uses TRBV19 with TRBJ1-2; possible D gene TRBD1, 6 bases. The ends were cut back, 3 bases at V and 6 bases at J, with 23 bases in the middle. This CDR3 comprises 17 residues. From germline, CDR1 is LNHDA and CDR2 SQIVND (reference sequence). The chain's CDR3 is CASSISGVGGNFDGYTF. The CDR3 coding sequence is TGTGCCAGTAGTATCTCCGGCGTGGGGGGCAACTTCGATGGCTACACCTTC.

The chain joins TRBV2 to TRBJ2-5; 9 positions match TRBD2. This CDR3 comprises 15 residues. Germline lookup yields CDR1 SNHLY and CDR2 FYNNEI. V dropped 8 bases and J dropped 4; count of bases not matched to a gene: 11. Written as DNA, the CDR3 is TGTGCCAGCGCGAAAGGGGCTAGCGGGATAGAGACCCAGTACTTC. This sequence encodes CASAKGASGIETQYF.

The CDR3 loop reads CASSLAGAYGYTF. The CDR3 DNA reads TGTGCCAGCAGTTTAGCGGGGGCTTATGGCTACACCTTC. This chain joins TRBV28 and TRBJ1-2, with D perhaps TRBD1 (6 bases). There are 13 residues in the CDR3. Germline lookup yields CDR1 MDHEN and CDR2 SYDVKM. V lost 2 bases and J 5 bases, leaving 9 bases between the germline ends.

The V gene is TRBV10-1, the J gene TRBJ1-4; D is perhaps TRBD1 (5 bases). The V end lost 5 bases, the J end lost 5 bases, and 12 bases lay between the germline ends. The germline V gene encodes CDR1 WNHNN and CDR2 SYGVQD (reference sequence). The CDR3 is 14 amino acids. CDR3 sequence (DNA): TGCGCCAGCAGTACAGGAACGGACAATGAAAAACTGTTTTTT. Translating gives CASSTGTDNEKLFF.

The DNA of the CDR3 is TGTGCCAGCAGTTTATCGGGACTAGTTTACGTCAATGAGCAGTTCTTC. The encoded protein is CASSLSGLVYVNEQFF. V is TRBV27 and J is TRBJ2-1; 8 bases agree with TRBD2. Germline loops: CDR1 MNHEY, CDR2 SMNVEV (reference sequence). The J segment lost 6 bases and the V segment lost 0 bases, leaving 7 bases of the junction unmatched. The CDR3 sequence is 16 residues long.

The chain uses TRBV5-8 and TRBJ2-1, with TRBD1 identical over 9 bases. The ends lost 4 bases at V and 5 bases at J; junction bases unmatched: 10. CDR3 length equals 16 residues. The germline V gene has CDR1 SGHTS and CDR2 YDEGEE. Here the CDR3 reads CASSAPWTGVDNEQFF. CDR3 coding DNA: TGTGCCAGCAGCGCCCCATGGACAGGGGTCGACAATGAGCAGTTCTTC.

The chain is built from TRBV28 and TRBJ1-1; D ambiguous. Looked up from germline, CDR1 is MDHEN and CDR2 is SYDVKM. With 5 bases removed from V and 0 bases from J, the gap between germline ends came to 13 bases. The CDR3 consists of 15 residues. The CDR3 nucleotides are TGTGCCAGCAGTCCTAACAGTGCAATGAACACTGAAGCTTTCTTT. This gives the protein CASSPNSAMNTEAFF. The complete variable domain, with remaining parts taken from reference TRBV28 and TRBJ1-1, reads DVKVTQSSRYLVKRTGEKVFLECVQDMDHENMFWYRQDPGLGLRLIYFSYDVKMKEKGDIPEGYSVSREKKERFSLILESASTNQTSMYLCASSPNSAMNTEAFFGQGTRLTVV.

The chain employs TRBV27 and TRBJ2-7; 9 bases are a match to TRBD1. V shed 8 bases, J shed 2 bases, and the junction held 10 bases outside the gene matches. Germline V lookup: CDR1 MNHEY, CDR2 SMNVEV (reference sequence). CDR3 length: 15 amino acids. The CDR3 spells CASYSGTGKTYEQYF. The CDR3 nucleotides are TGTGCCAGCTACTCCGGGACAGGGAAGACCTACGAGCAGTACTTC.

The V and J genes are TRBV9 and TRBJ2-7; weak D call: TRBD1 (7 bases). Per germline, CDR1 SGDLS and CDR2 YYNGEE. This CDR3 is built from 16 residues. V lost 0 bases and J 1 base, leaving 14 bases between the germline ends. As DNA, the CDR3 is TGTGCCAGCAGCGTAGGGGGCAGGGGGGCGTCCTACGAGCAGTACTTC. Protein: CASSVGGRGASYEQYF.